These 9 T cell receptor beta chains were all obtained from the same sample, sequenced in a study of CD8 T cells in Susac syndrome. Random hexamers were used to reverse transcribe roughly 0.45 to 1 ug of RNA. TCRdb processed the immunoSEQ multiplex PCR reads anew with MiXCR; each CDR3 protein has one entry. Counted here are around 140,000 distinct CDR3 sequences, around 95% occurring once; the ten biggest clones make up approximately 0.12%. The sequencing sample was made of CD4+ T cells from PBMCs. These receptors were collected from a human donor with multiple sclerosis.

This sequence joins TRBV28 and TRBJ1-5; 9 bases match TRBD1. The junction had 6 bases not matched to a gene; V was cut back by 4 bases and J by 2 bases. Per the germline V gene, CDR1 is MDHEN and CDR2 is SYDVKM. This CDR3 is 16 amino acids long. This CDR3 is CASSSSDRGRNQPQHF. DNA of the CDR3: TGTGCCAGCAGTTCCTCGGACAGGGGTCGCAATCAGCCCCAGCATTTT.

V usage is TRBV9 and J usage is TRBJ1-2; D gene ambiguous. The CDR3 has 13 amino acids. Germline-derived CDR1 and CDR2 are SGDLS and YYNGEE. The V end lost 7 bases, the J end lost 0 bases, and 10 bases lay between the germline ends. CDR3 in DNA: TGTGCCAGCTCGGAGACAACTAACTATGGCTACACCTTC. It yields the protein CASSETTNYGYTF.

The V gene is TRBV7-9, the J gene TRBJ2-1; D is unclear. Trimming cost V 5 bases and J 7 bases, with 9 bases left between them. Germline V gene data show CDR1 as SEHNR and CDR2 as FQNEAQ (reference sequence). The CDR3 is 12 amino acids. The CDR3 region is CASSPSGNEQFF. The CDR3 DNA is TGTGCCAGCAGCCCCTCCGGGAATGAGCAGTTCTTC.

The rearrangement joins TRBV4-1 to TRBJ2-1; perhaps D is TRBD1 or TRBD2 (5 bases each). Germline lookup yields CDR1 MGHRA and CDR2 YSYEKL. This CDR3 region has 14 residues. The germline V and J ends were trimmed by 4 bases and 5 bases, with 12 bases remaining between them. CDR3 region: CASSLGPRHNEQFF. The CDR3 DNA sequence: TGCGCCAGCAGCCTGGGACCCCGCCACAATGAGCAGTTCTTC.

J is TRBJ2-1 and V is TRBV28; 13 nucleotides match TRBD2. Per germline, CDR1 MDHEN and CDR2 SYDVKM. This CDR3 has 17 residues. J gave up 6 bases and V 6 bases, and 11 bases lay outside the gene matches. The CDR3 loop is CASSRRPTSGRANEQFF. CDR3 DNA: TGTGCCAGCAGCCGAAGACCTACTAGCGGGAGGGCCAATGAGCAGTTCTTC.

The CDR3 DNA reads as TGTGCCAGCAGTTTTAGGGAAAACTATGGCTACACCTTC. Its translation: CASSFRENYGYTF. The V and J genes are TRBV27 and TRBJ1-2; no reliable D call. Trimming took off 3 bases at V and 2 bases at J, with 7 bases between the two ends. There are 13 residues in the CDR3. Germline V lookup: CDR1 MNHEY, CDR2 SMNVEV (reference sequence).

The rearrangement links TRBV12-3 or TRBV12-4 to TRBJ2-1, with 7 positions matching TRBD2. CDR3 size: 13 residues. J was trimmed by 9 bases and V by 6 bases; bases with no gene match: 8. The DNA of the CDR3 is TGTGCCAGCAGCCGCCGAACGGGGGGTGAGCAGTTCTTC. Residues: CASSRRTGGEQFF.

This clonotype was found once. CDR3 DNA sequence: TGTGCCAGCAGCGTAGATCCGGGACAGGGACCTGGGGCCAACGTCCTGACTTTC. This encodes CASSVDPGQGPGANVLTF. This chain joins TRBV9 and TRBJ2-6; 9 nucleotides match TRBD1. Losses at the gene ends were 0 bases for V and 2 bases for J; bases not matched to a gene: 6. In germline, CDR1 is SGDLS, CDR2 YYNGEE. The length of the CDR3 is 18 residues.

V is TRBV12-3 or TRBV12-4 and J is TRBJ1-2; 10 nucleotides agree with TRBD1. Losses at the gene ends were 5 bases for V and 2 bases for J; bases not matched to a gene: 11. The CDR3 has 17 residues. The chain's CDR3 is CASSLPGQGKRNYGYTF. CDR3 coding DNA: TGTGCCAGCAGTCTTCCGGGACAGGGGAAGCGAAACTATGGCTACACCTTC.